This TCR beta chain was found in a study of T cells after yellow fever vaccination. The overall study: SMART-Seq v4 Ultra Low Input handled preparation of low-cell-number fractions.

5'RACE template switching added a universal primer site and UMIs to TCR cDNA. One entry per CDR3 protein results from TCRdb running MiXCR on the 5' RACE reads. This sample carries around 590,000 distinct CDR3 sequences, approximately 13% of them seen once, and the ten largest clones take about 15%. Only a few counts were recorded for this clonotype. Trimming removed 5 bases at V and 4 bases at J, with 15 bases between. In germline, CDR1 is SGHTA, CDR2 FQGNSA. The CDR3 has 14 amino acids. This chain connects TRBV7-2 to TRBJ2-7; D not certain. The source material was PBMCs, sampled on the day of the yellow fever booster vaccination. The sequence derives from a man aged 25-40 years who received the YFV17D yellow fever vaccine. The CDR3 nucleotides read TGTGCCAGCAGCACCGGTCACCAGAGGTACGAGCAGTACTTC. This translates into CASSTGHQRYEQYF.